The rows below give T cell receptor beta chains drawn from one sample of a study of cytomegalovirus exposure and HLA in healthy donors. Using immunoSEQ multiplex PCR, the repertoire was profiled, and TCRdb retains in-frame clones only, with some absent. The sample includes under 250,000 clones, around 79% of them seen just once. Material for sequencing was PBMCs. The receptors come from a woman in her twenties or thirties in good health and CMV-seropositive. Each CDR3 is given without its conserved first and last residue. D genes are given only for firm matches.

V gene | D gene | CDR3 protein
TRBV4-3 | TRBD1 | ASSMSGTGSEQY
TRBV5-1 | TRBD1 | ASSITDRGLDTQY
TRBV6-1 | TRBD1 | ASSEGTGGRGYT
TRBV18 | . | ASSLAGGRRSYNSPLH
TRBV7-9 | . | ASSPSYPTYEQY
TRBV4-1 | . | ASSRSGTLSYNEQF
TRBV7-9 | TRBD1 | ASSLEDRGRRYTEAF
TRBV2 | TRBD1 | ASRGQGGETQY
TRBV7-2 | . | ASSSFLGGGLYNEQF
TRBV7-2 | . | ASSLGGAALNTEAF
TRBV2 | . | ASSGDGASTEAF
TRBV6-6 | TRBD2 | ASRSWTSGDTGELF
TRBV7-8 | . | ASSPGGMVYEQY
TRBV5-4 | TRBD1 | ASSPGGLNTGELF
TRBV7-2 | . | ASSPGTNLNYGYT
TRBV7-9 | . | ASSLVWDSPTGELF
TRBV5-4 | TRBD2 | ASSTSGSSYNEQF
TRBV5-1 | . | ASSPPDRTNTEAF
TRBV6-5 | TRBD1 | ASSGGRQGIGYT
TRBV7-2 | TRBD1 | ASSLEGQGLYEQY
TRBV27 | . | ASSFVGSSYEQY
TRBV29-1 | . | SVVPSIGDTQY
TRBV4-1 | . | ASSQEATSGNTIY
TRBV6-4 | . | ASSRGNEQF
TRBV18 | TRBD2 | ASSHTSGRSYEQY
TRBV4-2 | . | ASSQEFRGNTIY
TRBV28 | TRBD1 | ASSLHQGSIKGGGLYEQY
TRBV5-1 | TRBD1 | ASSLATGFADTQY
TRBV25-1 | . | ASSAGWNTEAF
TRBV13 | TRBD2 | ASSLAPTGTSGRVSYNEQF
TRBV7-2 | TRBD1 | ASSLSGQGRGYT
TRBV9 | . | ASSVAPGWGFYGYT
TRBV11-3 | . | ASSPGGTQY
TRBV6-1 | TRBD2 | ASQIAGGWTDTQY
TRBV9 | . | ASSVGETEVYGYT
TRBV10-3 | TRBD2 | AISESSGRADTQY
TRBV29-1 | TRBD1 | SVDLGGQGAHEQY
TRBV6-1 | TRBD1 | ASSGGQWNNSPLH
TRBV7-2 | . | ASSLDGTLAKNIQY
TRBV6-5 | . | ASSYGTREKLF
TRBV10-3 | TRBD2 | AISESGVTSADTQY
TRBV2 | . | ASTWDTGTDTQY
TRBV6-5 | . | ASSYSRVGQPQH
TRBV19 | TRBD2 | ASSSSGGTYEQY
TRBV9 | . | ASSAGGSADQPQH
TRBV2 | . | ASSVGEYQETQY
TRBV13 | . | ASSLAGSSYEQY
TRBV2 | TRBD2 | ASSEALLAVEQF
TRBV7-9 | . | ASSPGQSYEQY
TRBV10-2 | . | ASKDGLAKNIQY
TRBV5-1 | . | ASRRIGDEQF
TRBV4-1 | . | ASSQVGQYNYGYT
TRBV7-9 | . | ASSLVALNTGELF
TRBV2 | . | ASSETGPQH
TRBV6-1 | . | ASSEGIARSSEQY
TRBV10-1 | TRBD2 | ASSATGRRTGELF
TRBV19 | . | ASSYLAGVGNQPQH
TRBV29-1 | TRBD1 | SVEVGGTGH
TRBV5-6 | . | ASSLGQGETQY